These T cell receptor beta chains were read from a single sample in a study of Ad26.COV2.S vaccination and SARS-CoV-2 variants. The table came from immunoSEQ multiplex PCR; TCRdb's copy has only in-frame clones and leaves some out. The data show approximately 420,000 clones, 80% to 90% seen once. This sample comprised peripheral blood, obtained in a trial of Ad26.COV2.S vaccine versus placebo. The origin of the receptors is a person between 18 and 59 years old who received the Ad26.COV2.S COVID-19 vaccine or a placebo. The CDR3 runs from the conserved cysteine through the conserved F or W. A D gene is named only where the DNA matches it firmly. Clone size is stated in some rows and not others, as once, few, many or a class when expanded.

cdr3_nt: TGTGCCAGCAGTATACGGGACACGGCAAATTCACCCCTCCACTTT
cdr3_aa: CASSIRDTANSPLHF
clone_size: .
v_call: TRBV6-6
cdr3_length: 15
j_call: TRBJ1-6
d_call: .

cdr3_nt: TGTGCCAGCAGCTTGCAGGGGCCAGGAAACACCATATATTTT
cdr3_aa: CASSLQGPGNTIYF
clone_size: .
v_call: TRBV5-4
cdr3_length: 14
j_call: TRBJ1-3
d_call: .

cdr3_nt: TGTGCCAGCAGCCACGAAACCGGGACAGGGGGCGCCCCGTACTATGGCTACACCTTC
cdr3_aa: CASSHETGTGGAPYYGYTF
clone_size: .
v_call: TRBV3-1/TRBV3-2
cdr3_length: 19
j_call: TRBJ1-2
d_call: TRBD1

cdr3_nt: TGTGCCACCAGTCGGGATTTTACCGGGGAGCTGTTTTTT
cdr3_aa: CATSRDFTGELFF
clone_size: .
v_call: TRBV24-1
cdr3_length: 13
j_call: TRBJ2-2
d_call: .

cdr3_nt: TGTGCCAGCAGCTTAGACAGGGGGAGCTACGAGCAGTACTTC
cdr3_aa: CASSLDRGSYEQYF
clone_size: .
v_call: TRBV7-9
cdr3_length: 14
j_call: TRBJ2-7
d_call: TRBD1

cdr3_nt: TGTGCCAGCAGCTTGGAAGCTAGCGGGCGCACAGATACGCAGTATTTT
cdr3_aa: CASSLEASGRTDTQYF
clone_size: .
v_call: TRBV5-5
cdr3_length: 16
j_call: TRBJ2-3
d_call: TRBD2

cdr3_nt: TGTGCCAGCAGCTTTGCCCTCCGCGAGCAGTACTTC
cdr3_aa: CASSFALREQYF
clone_size: .
v_call: TRBV7-2
cdr3_length: 12
j_call: TRBJ2-7
d_call: .

cdr3_nt: TGCGCCAGCAGGAGGGGAGGTAGGGATCCCTACGAGCAGTACTTC
cdr3_aa: CASRRGGRDPYEQYF
clone_size: .
v_call: TRBV10-1
cdr3_length: 15
j_call: TRBJ2-7
d_call: .

cdr3_nt: TGTGCCAGCAGTTACTCCCTGACAGGGGGCTACGAGCAGTACTTC
cdr3_aa: CASSYSLTGGYEQYF
clone_size: .
v_call: TRBV6-2/TRBV6-3
cdr3_length: 15
j_call: TRBJ2-7
d_call: TRBD1

cdr3_nt: TGTGCCAGCAGTACCTCGGGTTTCAATTCACCCCTCCACTTT
cdr3_aa: CASSTSGFNSPLHF
clone_size: .
v_call: TRBV25-1
cdr3_length: 14
j_call: TRBJ1-6
d_call: .

cdr3_nt: TGTGCCAGCAGCGCCCACCAGAGCGGGGGGACCACAGATACGCAGTATTTT
cdr3_aa: CASSAHQSGGTTDTQYF
clone_size: .
v_call: TRBV7-2
cdr3_length: 17
j_call: TRBJ2-3
d_call: TRBD2

cdr3_nt: TGTGCCAGCAGCCAACCATCCGGGACAGGGGTTTCACCCCTCCACTTT
cdr3_aa: CASSQPSGTGVSPLHF
clone_size: .
v_call: TRBV3-1/TRBV3-2
cdr3_length: 16
j_call: TRBJ1-6
d_call: TRBD1

cdr3_nt: TGCGCCAGCAGCTTGGCGCCAGGGGGGTGGAATGAGCAGTTCTTC
cdr3_aa: CASSLAPGGWNEQFF
clone_size: .
v_call: TRBV5-1
cdr3_length: 15
j_call: TRBJ2-1
d_call: .

cdr3_nt: TGCGCCAGCAGCCAAGTTGTTTTGCTACAGGGCTATGGCTACACCTTC
cdr3_aa: CASSQVVLLQGYGYTF
clone_size: .
v_call: TRBV4-1
cdr3_length: 16
j_call: TRBJ1-2
d_call: .

cdr3_nt: TGTGCCAGCTCACCATCGAGTCTAGCGGGGGAGACCGGGGAGCTGTTTTTT
cdr3_aa: CASSPSSLAGETGELFF
clone_size: .
v_call: TRBV18
cdr3_length: 17
j_call: TRBJ2-2
d_call: TRBD2

cdr3_nt: TGCGCCAGCAGCTTGGGACAGGGCTCTGGCTACACCTTC
cdr3_aa: CASSLGQGSGYTF
clone_size: .
v_call: TRBV5-1
cdr3_length: 13
j_call: TRBJ1-2
d_call: TRBD1

cdr3_nt: TGTGCCAGCAGCCCCGGACAGATCATCATGAACACTGAAGCTTTCTTT
cdr3_aa: CASSPGQIIMNTEAFF
clone_size: .
v_call: TRBV3-1/TRBV3-2
cdr3_length: 16
j_call: TRBJ1-1
d_call: .

cdr3_nt: TGTGCCAGCAGCTTTGGGGTGTCTAATGAAAAACTGTTTTTT
cdr3_aa: CASSFGVSNEKLFF
clone_size: .
v_call: TRBV5-4
cdr3_length: 14
j_call: TRBJ1-4
d_call: .

cdr3_nt: TGTGCCAGTAGTATCAGCCACGGGGTGGCCACTGAAGCTTTCTTT
cdr3_aa: CASSISHGVATEAFF
clone_size: .
v_call: TRBV19
cdr3_length: 15
j_call: TRBJ1-1
d_call: .

cdr3_nt: TGTGCCAGCAGCTTACGGGCAGGGACACCTAATTCACCCCTCCACTTT
cdr3_aa: CASSLRAGTPNSPLHF
clone_size: .
v_call: TRBV2
cdr3_length: 16
j_call: TRBJ1-6
d_call: .

cdr3_nt: TGTGCCAGCAGCCTGCGGGTAGGGGGGGCCCCCGGGGAGCTGTTTTTT
cdr3_aa: CASSLRVGGAPGELFF
clone_size: .
v_call: TRBV13
cdr3_length: 16
j_call: TRBJ2-2
d_call: .

cdr3_nt: TGTGCCAGCAGCCCAGCTGGACAGGGAGATGGAAACACCATATATTTT
cdr3_aa: CASSPAGQGDGNTIYF
clone_size: .
v_call: TRBV7-2
cdr3_length: 16
j_call: TRBJ1-3
d_call: TRBD1

cdr3_nt: TGTGCCAGCAGCCAAGATAGGGGCCCGGGCGGCTACACCTTC
cdr3_aa: CASSQDRGPGGYTF
clone_size: .
v_call: TRBV4-2
cdr3_length: 14
j_call: TRBJ1-2
d_call: .

cdr3_nt: TGTGCCAGCAGTTACAAGGGTGAAGCTTTCTTT
cdr3_aa: CASSYKGEAFF
clone_size: .
v_call: TRBV6-5
cdr3_length: 11
j_call: TRBJ1-1
d_call: .

cdr3_nt: TGCGCCAGCAGTCCACGCTTTTCGACTGAAGCTTTCTTT
cdr3_aa: CASSPRFSTEAFF
clone_size: .
v_call: TRBV10-2
cdr3_length: 13
j_call: TRBJ1-1
d_call: .

cdr3_nt: TGTGCCAGTACCCCGGACTGGAGCTCCTATAATTCACCCCTCCACTTT
cdr3_aa: CASTPDWSSYNSPLHF
clone_size: .
v_call: TRBV19
cdr3_length: 16
j_call: TRBJ1-6
d_call: .

cdr3_nt: TGTGCCAGTAGTCTCTGGACAGGGGACGATCAGCCCCAGCATTTT
cdr3_aa: CASSLWTGDDQPQHF
clone_size: .
v_call: TRBV19
cdr3_length: 15
j_call: TRBJ1-5
d_call: TRBD1

cdr3_nt: TGTGCTAGCAGCCTAGACCGGAGGGAGACCCAGTACTTC
cdr3_aa: CASSLDRRETQYF
clone_size: .
v_call: TRBV7-7
cdr3_length: 13
j_call: TRBJ2-5
d_call: .

cdr3_nt: TGTGCCAGCACCAGGACAGGGTATAATTCACCCCTCCACTTT
cdr3_aa: CASTRTGYNSPLHF
clone_size: .
v_call: TRBV27
cdr3_length: 14
j_call: TRBJ1-6
d_call: TRBD1

cdr3_nt: TGTGCCAGCAACGAACAGGGAAATGGAAACACCATATATTTT
cdr3_aa: CASNEQGNGNTIYF
clone_size: .
v_call: TRBV2
cdr3_length: 14
j_call: TRBJ1-3
d_call: .

cdr3_nt: TGTGCCAGCAGAGTCAGGGGTGCAACTGAAGCTTTCTTT
cdr3_aa: CASRVRGATEAFF
clone_size: .
v_call: TRBV12-1
cdr3_length: 13
j_call: TRBJ1-1
d_call: .

cdr3_nt: TGCGCCAGCAGCCGCCCGCCGTTAGACGTTACGCAGTATTTT
cdr3_aa: CASSRPPLDVTQYF
clone_size: .
v_call: TRBV5-1
cdr3_length: 14
j_call: TRBJ2-3
d_call: .

cdr3_nt: TGTGCCAGCAGCTTGTGGCAAATCTCCGGCAATGAGCAGTTCTTC
cdr3_aa: CASSLWQISGNEQFF
clone_size: .
v_call: TRBV7-9
cdr3_length: 15
j_call: TRBJ2-1
d_call: .

cdr3_nt: TGTGCCAGCAGCTTGGCAGCAGGGGGCAATTCACCCCTCCACTTT
cdr3_aa: CASSLAAGGNSPLHF
clone_size: few
v_call: TRBV5-8
cdr3_length: 15
j_call: TRBJ1-6
d_call: TRBD1